Listed here are 17 T cell receptor beta chains from one sample, sequenced in a study of shared clonotypes between healthy human individuals. Method: immunoSEQ multiplex PCR; TCRdb's copy keeps in-frame clones and lacks some. The sample records about 600,000 clones, about 80% being singletons. The sequencing sample was made of PBMCs. These receptors all come from a woman aged 35 to 49 in good health. Some clones in this sample may be carry-over from other donors' samples.

The chain has TRBV30 and TRBJ2-7; TRBD2 might be the D (6 bases). V dropped 2 bases and J dropped 5 bases, with 19 bases sitting between them. Germline values: CDR1 GTSNPN, CDR2 SVGIG (reference sequence). CDR3 length: 15 residues. CDR3 DNA: TGTGCCTGGAGTCCCCACCGGGGAGGTGAGGACGAGCAGTACTTC. This codes for CAWSPHRGGEDEQYF.

The chain links TRBV28 to TRBJ1-2; D call uncertain. The germline V gene encodes CDR1 MDHEN and CDR2 SYDVKM. V was shortened by 3 bases and J by 7 bases, with 12 bases between the two germline ends. This CDR3 comprises 13 residues. The CDR3 is CASSLAGNRGYTF. The CDR3 DNA sequence: TGTGCCAGCAGTTTGGCCGGAAACCGTGGCTACACCTTC.

This clone was seen only once. The chain couples TRBV4-3 to TRBJ2-3, with 7 positions matching TRBD2. The CDR3 is 15 residues long. Germline-derived CDR1 and CDR2 are LGHNA and YSLEER. V dropped 8 bases and J dropped 4; count of bases not matched to a gene: 12. The CDR3: CASGPTGGSADTQYF. The CDR3 DNA reads TGCGCCAGCGGACCCACGGGAGGAAGCGCAGATACGCAGTATTTT.

The chain carries TRBV18 and TRBJ2-1; TRBD2 aligns across 10 bases. V dropped 3 bases and J dropped 7; count of bases not matched to a gene: 9. Germline loops: CDR1 KGHSH, CDR2 LQKENI. The CDR3 is 16 residues long. The CDR3 DNA reads as TGTGCCAGCTCACCCCCGTGGCTAGCGGGAGTTAATGAGCAGTTCTTC. Protein product: CASSPPWLAGVNEQFF.

V and J are TRBV2 and TRBJ2-3; 10 bases fit TRBD1. Germline assignment: CDR1 SNHLY and CDR2 FYNNEI. Unmatched junction bases numbered 7, after V lost 5 bases and J lost 2 bases. CDR3 size: 16 residues. The CDR3: CASSIDRGRITDTQYF. DNA for the CDR3: TGTGCCAGCAGTATTGACAGGGGGCGAATCACAGATACGCAGTATTTT.

The chain links TRBV4-1 to TRBJ2-7, with D perhaps TRBD2 (6 bases). Trimming removed 2 bases at V and 4 bases at J, with 18 bases between. Germline V lookup: CDR1 MGHRA, CDR2 YSYEKL. The CDR3 extends over 16 amino acids. The CDR3 is CASSQIGGRRDYEQYF. The DNA of the CDR3 is TGCGCCAGCAGCCAAATCGGGGGACGGAGAGATTACGAGCAGTACTTC.

V and J are TRBV2 and TRBJ1-4; D possibly corresponds to TRBD1 (5 bases). In germline, CDR1 is SNHLY, CDR2 FYNNEI. The V gene lost 8 bases and the J gene lost 10 bases, with 20 bases spanning the gap. CDR3 size: 14 residues. The CDR3: CASSAERGYGKLFF. The CDR3 DNA reads TGTGCCAGCTCTGCTGAGCGGGGGTACGGAAAACTGTTTTTT.

The chain has TRBV7-9 and TRBJ2-7, with D perhaps TRBD1 or TRBD2 (6 bases each). Germline loops: CDR1 SEHNR, CDR2 FQNEAQ (reference sequence). V was shortened by 5 bases and J by 6 bases, with 14 bases between the two germline ends. This CDR3 spans 13 amino acids. The DNA for the CDR3 is TGTGCCAGCAGCCGGGGACGGGGGCTCGAGCAGTACTTC. Amino acids: CASSRGRGLEQYF. The full variable domain, in which reference TRBV7-9 and TRBJ2-7 provide the parts outside the CDR3, is DTGVSQNPRHKITKRGQNVTFRCDPISEHNRLYWYRQTLGQGPEFLTYFQNEAQLEKSRLLSDRFSAERPKGSFSTLEIQRTEQGDSAMYLCASSRGRGLEQYFGPGTRLTVT.

The V call is TRBV4-2, the J call TRBJ2-5; TRBD2 is a possible D gene (5 bases). The germline V gene has CDR1 LGHNA and CDR2 YNFKEQ. The CDR3 is 15 amino acids. The V and J ends lost 1 base and 4 bases respectively, with 13 bases between them. The DNA for the CDR3 is TGTGCCAGCAGCCAAGCGGAGGTGCCCCTAGAGACCCAGTACTTC. Encoded protein: CASSQAEVPLETQYF.

This clone occurred a few times. The rearrangement links TRBV11-1 to TRBJ1-2; D is ambiguous. Germline V CDR1 and CDR2: SGHAT, FQDESV (reference sequence). This CDR3 contains 13 residues. The V gene lost 2 bases and the J gene lost 8 bases, with 12 bases spanning the gap. Here the CDR3 DNA reads TGTGCCAGCAGCTTACTCTCAGATTACGGCTACACCTTC. The encoded protein is CASSLLSDYGYTF.

The rearrangement joins TRBV7-9 to TRBJ1-1; D may be TRBD1 (6 bases). With 3 bases removed from V and 5 bases from J, the gap between germline ends came to 13 bases. CDR3 length: 14 residues. The germline V gene has CDR1 SEHNR and CDR2 FQNEAQ (reference sequence). This CDR3 is CASSFPTGRTEAFF. The CDR3 DNA is TGTGCCAGCAGCTTCCCGACAGGACGTACTGAAGCTTTCTTT.

This rearrangement joins TRBV7-2 to TRBJ1-2, with unresolved D. This CDR3 spans 15 amino acids. Germline V CDR1 and CDR2: SGHTA, FQGNSA. With 2 bases removed from V and 4 bases from J, the gap between germline ends came to 14 bases. The CDR3 protein is CASSLSAGAPYGYTF. The CDR3 DNA sequence: TGTGCCAGCAGCTTATCAGCGGGAGCTCCCTATGGCTACACCTTC.

This chain uses TRBV7-3 with TRBJ2-7; 11 nucleotides match TRBD1. After removal of 5 bases from V and 5 bases from J, the junction contained 5 bases not matched to a gene. Germline-derived CDR1 and CDR2 are SGHTA and FQGTGA. CDR3 length equals 14 residues. CDR3 in amino acids: CASSEDRGRNEQYF. The CDR3 DNA reads TGTGCCAGCAGCGAGGACAGGGGGCGGAACGAGCAGTACTTC. Filled out from reference TRBV7-3 and TRBJ2-7, the complete variable domain reads GAGVSQTPSNKVTEKGKYVELRCDPISGHTALYWYRQSLGQGPEFLIYFQGTGAADDSGLPNDRFFAVRPEGSVSTLKIQRTERGDSAVYLCASSEDRGRNEQYFGPGTRLTVT.

Concerning this clone: Being one base from a much bigger clone, this may be a read error. This sample also contains other DNA sequences that code for the same CDR3. The chain links TRBV2 to TRBJ1-3; D remains unclear. This CDR3 spans 14 amino acids. The ends were cut back, 4 bases at V and 3 bases at J, with 10 bases in the middle. CDR1 and CDR2 from the germline V gene are SNHLY and FYNNEI. As DNA, the CDR3 is TGTGCCAGCAGTGGGTGGGGATTTGGAAACACCATATATTTT. Its translation is CASSGWGFGNTIYF.

In its sample, this clone was seen many times. Other DNA variants within this sample encode the same CDR3. The chain links TRBV2 to TRBJ1-3; perhaps TRBD1 as D (5 bases). The ends were cut back, 1 base at V and 0 bases at J, with 10 bases in the middle. The CDR3 totals 16 residues. The germline gives CDR1 SNHLY, CDR2 FYNNEI. CDR3 bases: TGTGCCAGCAGTGAAGGAGGGGCTAACTCTGGAAACACCATATATTTT. Translated, it gives CASSEGGANSGNTIYF.

This clone was seen just once. The chain combines TRBV13 with TRBJ1-3; D gene unclear. Trimming removed 3 bases from V and 1 base from J, with 10 bases in between. From germline, CDR1 is PRHDT and CDR2 FYEKMQ (reference sequence). CDR3 length: 15 residues. CDR3 in amino acids: CASSFYSPSGNTIYF. The DNA for the CDR3 is TGTGCCAGCAGCTTCTACAGTCCATCTGGAAACACCATATATTTT.

The chain joins TRBV5-1 to TRBJ2-3, with D possibly matching TRBD1 (7 bases). Germline values: CDR1 SGHRS, CDR2 YFSETQ. This CDR3 contains 14 residues. Trimming cost V 4 bases and J 7 bases, with 16 bases left between them. CDR3 sequence reads: CASSPDRRGNTQYF. The DNA for the CDR3 is TGCGCCAGCAGCCCGGACAGGCGGGGAAATACGCAGTATTTT.